One and the same sample provided the 9 T cell receptor beta chains below, sequenced in a study of cytomegalovirus exposure and HLA in healthy donors. Use of 60 Vbeta and 13 Jbeta primers characterized the PCR. Generated by immunoSEQ multiplex PCR, the TCRdb table keeps only in-frame clones and is missing some. The table lists fewer than 100,000 clones, about 80% of them singletons. Specimen: PBMCs. The receptors originated from a female donor in good health and CMV-seronegative.

The CDR3 DNA reads as TGTGCCAGTAGTTTTACGGACAGGAATGACTACGAGCAGTACTTC. It encodes CASSFTDRNDYEQYF. The chain joins TRBV19 to TRBJ2-7, with 7 bases fitting TRBD1. V shed 5 bases, J shed 3 bases, and the junction held 10 bases outside the gene matches. This CDR3 is built from 15 residues. Germline-derived CDR1 and CDR2 are LNHDA and SQIVND (reference sequence).

This chain links TRBV6-4 with TRBJ2-3; D call uncertain. V shed 5 bases and J shed 2 bases, with 8 bases lying between them. Germline CDR1 and CDR2: MRHNA and SNTAGT. The CDR3 covers 13 residues. The CDR3 bases are TGTGCCAGCAGTCTATCCCCCACAGATACGCAGTATTTT. Translated, it gives CASSLSPTDTQYF.

V usage is TRBV2 and J usage is TRBJ1-2; D call uncertain. The germline V gene has CDR1 SNHLY and CDR2 FYNNEI. The CDR3 has 14 residues. V was pared by 0 bases and J by 2 bases, with 7 bases between. For the CDR3, the DNA is TGTGCCAGCAGTGAAGCTAGCAGCAACTATGGCTACACCTTC. Amino acids: CASSEASSNYGYTF.

This rearrangement joins TRBV18 to TRBJ1-4; 7 bases align to TRBD1. The germline CDR1 and CDR2 sequences are KGHSH and LQKENI. CDR3 length equals 14 residues. The junction had 8 bases not matched to a gene; V was cut back by 6 bases and J by 7 bases. The CDR3 spells CASSTGTAGEKLFF. The CDR3 DNA reads as TGTGCCAGCTCGACCGGGACAGCGGGTGAAAAACTGTTTTTT.

This clone appeared a single time. The rearrangement uses TRBV5-1 and TRBJ2-2; TRBD2 matches 9 bases. This CDR3 comprises 15 residues. Germline trimming cut 4 bases from V and 5 bases from J; bases unmatched to any gene: 6. Germline V gives CDR1 SGHRS, CDR2 YFSETQ. The CDR3 DNA reads TGCGCCAGCAGCCCGCTAGCGGGGACAACCGGGGAGCTGTTTTTT. Its translation is CASSPLAGTTGELFF.

The J gene is TRBJ2-2, the V gene TRBV5-4; 8 positions agree with TRBD1. CDR1 SGHNT and CDR2 YYREEE come from the germline V gene (reference sequence). The CDR3 totals 14 residues. The V and J ends lost 5 bases and 3 bases, in that order; junction bases with no gene match: 3. The CDR3 reads CASRGTGHTGELFF. DNA for the CDR3: TGTGCCAGCAGGGGGACAGGACACACCGGGGAGCTGTTTTTT.

V gene TRBV28 combines with J gene TRBJ1-5; D ambiguous. The length of the CDR3 is 15 residues. Germline loops: CDR1 MDHEN, CDR2 SYDVKM. Trimming removed 4 bases at V and 6 bases at J, with 16 bases between. The CDR3 nucleotides are TGTGCCAGCAGTTCCCCCACTTCCGGGGTTCAGCCCCAGCATTTT. As protein: CASSSPTSGVQPQHF.

This chain joins TRBV4-2 and TRBJ1-2; the D gene is possibly TRBD1 (6 bases). There are 16 residues in the CDR3. Germline V lookup: CDR1 LGHNA, CDR2 YNFKEQ. The V gene lost 3 bases and the J gene lost 6 bases, with 20 bases spanning the gap. Written as DNA, the CDR3 is TGTGCCAGCAGCCAGGGTCTGGACAGTAGGTCCGATGGCTACACCTTC. The encoded protein is CASSQGLDSRSDGYTF.

This clone was seen a few times. This sequence joins TRBV6-1 and TRBJ2-1, with TRBD2 matching over 7 bases. Unmatched junction bases numbered 9, after V lost 4 bases and J lost 3 bases. Germline loops: CDR1 MNHNS, CDR2 SASEGT. This CDR3 comprises 16 residues. CDR3 loop: CASSARRAGDYNEQFF. CDR3 bases: TGTGCCAGCAGTGCCAGGAGGGCGGGGGACTACAATGAGCAGTTCTTC.